The clone carrying this T cell receptor beta chain showed up just a few times. Antigen specificity is unknown. TCRdb fed the reads into MiXCR, producing one record per CDR3 protein. The sample consists of some 600,000 distinct CDR3 sequences, less than 25% of them appearing once. The CDR3 extends over 13 amino acids. CDR1 is DFQATT and CDR2 is SNEGSKA in the germline V gene (reference sequence). V shed 5 bases, J shed 7 bases, and the junction held 8 bases outside the gene matches. This sample was included in a study of T cell repertoires in cytomegalovirus infection. The wider study: Matching HLA type, along with CMV infection, was indicated by public TCR beta signatures. General study results and limits: Cumulative public TCR beta family frequency identified CMV carriers with the relevant HLA. The ex vivo response was dominated by HLA-C-restricted CMV-specific TCR beta clonotypes.

Sequenced material: CD8+ T cells from PBMCs. The chain carries TRBV20-1 and TRBJ2-1; 7 nucleotides agree with TRBD1. The sequence derives from a human donor in good health (CMV status not recorded). Some clones in this sample may be carry-over from other donors' samples. CDR3 amino acids: CSADRDSHNEQFF. DNA of the CDR3: TGCAGTGCTGACCGGGACAGCCATAATGAGCAGTTCTTC.